This TCR beta chain was captured by sequencing in a study of shared clonotypes between healthy human individuals. Study information: Used for every donor were three CD4 naive, three CD4 memory, two CD8 naive and one CD8 memory plate.

Using immunoSEQ multiplex PCR, the repertoire was profiled, and TCRdb retains in-frame clones only, with some absent. In the table there are about 2.2 million clones, just under 95% of which are singletons. Worth noting for this clone: Its antigen remains unidentified.

This CDR3 contains 15 residues. J lost 8 bases, V lost 1 base, and 7 bases had no gene match. Germline V CDR1 and CDR2: MGHRA, YSYEKL. CD8 cells classed as naive were CD45RO-negative and positively selected for CCR7, excluding terminally differentiated effector memory CD45RA+ cells. Regarding the study as a whole: Shared clonotypes: 4.5% to 5% naive CD4, around 3.5% naive CD8, about 2.5% memory CD4, 0.35% to 0.5% memory CD8.

Sequencing input: naive CD8+ T cells from PBMCs. The chain carries TRBV4-1 and TRBJ2-2; 7 positions agree with TRBD1. The TCR originated in a man between 18 and 35 years old in good health. Some clones in this sample may be carry-over from other donors' samples. CDR3 region: CASSQGTGQRGELFF. The CDR3 nucleotides are TGCGCCAGCAGCCAAGGGACAGGCCAGAGAGGGGAGCTGTTTTTT.